This T cell receptor (beta chain) was found in a study of cytomegalovirus exposure and HLA in healthy donors. Points from the study as a whole: Most TCRs appeared rarely, but some public TCRs recurred in many donors. In vitro confirmation showed three CMV-associated chains to be CMV antigen specific. Cytomegalovirus-associated status was assigned to 164 TCR beta chains.

The donors were in the approximately 130-subject validation cohort, distinct from the 666-subject first cohort. This clone was seen once. Its specificity is not known. The repertoire was sequenced with immunoSEQ multiplex PCR; TCRdb's copy has only in-frame clones and lacks some. This sample has about 65,000 clones, with roughly 94% found just once. Germline V gene data show CDR1 as MGHRA and CDR2 as YSYEKL. V was clipped by 2 bases and J by 8 bases; unmatched bases: 5. This CDR3 contains 14 residues. The sample comprised PBMCs. V and J are TRBV4-1 and TRBJ2-1, with TRBD2 matching 8 bases. The clonotype originates from a man between 18 and 35 years old in good health and CMV-seropositive. The DNA of the CDR3 is TGCGCCAGCAGCCAACTGCCGGGAGGGGATGAGCAGTTCTTC. Protein sequence: CASSQLPGGDEQFF.